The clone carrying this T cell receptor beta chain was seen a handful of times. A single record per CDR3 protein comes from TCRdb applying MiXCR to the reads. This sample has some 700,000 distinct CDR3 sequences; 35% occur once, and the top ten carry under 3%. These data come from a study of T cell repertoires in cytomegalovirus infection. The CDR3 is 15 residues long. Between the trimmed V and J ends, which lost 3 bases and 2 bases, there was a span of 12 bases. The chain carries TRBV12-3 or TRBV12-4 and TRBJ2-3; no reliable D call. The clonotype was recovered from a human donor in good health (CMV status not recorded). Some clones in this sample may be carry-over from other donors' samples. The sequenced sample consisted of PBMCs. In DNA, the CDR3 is TGTGCCAGCAGTTTGATCACTATAGTCACAGATACGCAGTATTTT. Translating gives CASSLITIVTDTQYF.